This TCR beta chain was captured in a study of identical twins. There are a few counts of this clonotype. Germline CDR1 is MNHEY and CDR2 is SVGAGI. Trimming cost V 0 bases and J 2 bases, with 10 bases left between them. The CDR3 loop spans 15 amino acids. In TCRdb, the 5' RACE reads were re-called with MiXCR into one record per CDR3 protein. The sample has under 800,000 distinct CDR3 sequences; 20% to 25% are singletons. These data were likewise used in another study, on T cells expressing NK-cell markers. From that second work: Sorted T-cell subsets CD3+CD56+NKG2C+, CD3+CD56+NKG2C- and CD3+CD56-NKG2C+ were TCR beta-sequenced. Sorting of alpha-beta TCR T cells alone was achieved in several experiments with an anti-gamma-delta TCR antibody.

The sequence was obtained from a woman between 18 and 29 years old in good health. Material for sequencing was PBMCs. This rearrangement joins TRBV6-5 to TRBJ2-5; D possibly corresponds to TRBD2 (5 bases). This CDR3 reads CASSYSGERQETQYF. CDR3 DNA sequence: TGTGCCAGCAGTTACTCGGGAGAGAGGCAAGAGACCCAGTACTTC.